The clone carrying this T cell receptor (beta chain) was seen just once. Clones were sequenced by immunoSEQ multiplex PCR, and TCRdb holds only the in-frame ones, with some missing. The profile covers approximately 350,000 clones, with 67% appearing a single time and about 6.7% taken by the ten largest. Between the trimmed V and J ends, which lost 10 bases and 6 bases, there was a span of 19 bases. CDR1 and CDR2 from the germline V gene are MNHEY and SMNVEV (reference sequence). CDR3 length: 14 residues. These data originate in a study of cytotoxic CD8 clonotypes in ibrutinib-treated CLL. The clonotype originates from a human donor with chronic lymphocytic leukemia. This chain links TRBV27 with TRBJ1-5, with a tentative D call TRBD1 (6 bases). Sequenced material: PBMCs, taken after 36 months of ibrutinib treatment. The CDR3 loop is CATHSGERGQPQHF. CDR3 sequence (DNA): TGTGCCACTCACTCAGGGGAAAGAGGTCAGCCCCAGCATTTT.